One sample yielded the 19 T cell receptor beta chains listed below, sequenced in a study of vaccination and CD4 T cells after COVID-19. Time point described: late sampling 161 to 241 days after vaccination in a few convalescent patients. Treatment given: approximately 10-day PBMC culture with coronavirus spike peptide pools or control peptides (ViraFEST assay). The antigens these receptors bind are not known. Cultured CD4+ T cell DNA was sequenced using the Oncomine TCR Beta short-read assay. MiXCR, applied by TCRdb to the PCR reads, yields one record per CDR3 protein. The sample includes around 23,000 distinct CDR3 sequences, 43% seen only once; the top ten take 4% to 5%. The sample was CD4+ T cells from blood, cultured in vitro, taken about 7 months after SARS-CoV-2 vaccination. These receptors all stem from a human donor who had recovered from COVID-19.

V gene TRBV25-1 combines with J gene TRBJ1-2; D is unclear. The germline CDR1 and CDR2 sequences are MGHDK and SYGVNS. This CDR3 is built from 12 residues. V shed 0 bases and J shed 8 bases, with 7 bases lying between them. CDR3 sequence: CASSEYGVGYTF. For the CDR3, the DNA is TGTGCCAGCAGTGAATACGGGGTAGGCTACACCTTC.

This clonotype turned up a few times. This chain joins TRBV6-1 and TRBJ2-5, with 7 bases aligning to TRBD1. Germline lookup yields CDR1 MNHNS and CDR2 SASEGT. The CDR3 has 13 residues. V dropped 4 bases and J dropped 5; count of bases not matched to a gene: 4. Here the CDR3 DNA reads TGTGCCAGCAGTGCGACAGGGCGGGAGACCCAGTACTTC. This codes for CASSATGRETQYF.

This clonotype has more than one count but fewer than ten. The V and J genes are TRBV10-3 and TRBJ2-3; D is possibly TRBD1 (6 bases). V lost 3 bases and J 2 bases, leaving 9 bases between the germline ends. Germline CDR1 and CDR2: ENHRY and SYGVKD. CDR3 length: 14 residues. Here the CDR3 reads CAISDRQDTDTQYF. CDR3 bases: TGTGCCATCAGTGATAGACAGGACACAGATACGCAGTATTTT.

The chain links TRBV6-1 to TRBJ1-5, with D possibly matching TRBD1 (6 bases). There are 13 residues in the CDR3. V was shortened by 10 bases and J by 2 bases, with 12 bases between the two germline ends. The germline V gene has CDR1 MNHNS and CDR2 SASEGT. The CDR3 DNA reads TGTGCCACGCAGGGGTCTCGCAATCAGCCCCAGCATTTT. This gives the protein CATQGSRNQPQHF.

CDR3 nucleotides: TGTGCCACCAGCAGAGGGGTAGGAGGGGGCTACGAGCAGTACTTC. It codes for CATSRGVGGGYEQYF. The rearrangement uses TRBV15 and TRBJ2-7; the D call may be TRBD1 or TRBD2 (6 bases each). CDR1 is LNHNV and CDR2 is YYDKDF in the germline V gene (reference sequence). The CDR3 loop spans 15 amino acids. V was clipped by 1 base and J by 3 bases, with 13 bases between them.

V usage is TRBV6-4 and J usage is TRBJ2-1, with a tentative D call TRBD1 (5 bases). Germline V CDR1 and CDR2: MRHNA, SNTAGT. Trimming stripped 3 bases from V and 6 bases from J, with 15 bases between. The CDR3 totals 15 residues. Here the CDR3 reads CASSETVSDVNEQFF. CDR3 in DNA: TGTGCCAGCAGTGAGACAGTGTCGGATGTCAATGAGCAGTTCTTC.

V gene TRBV18 combines with J gene TRBJ2-7, with D maybe TRBD2 (7 bases). Trimming shortened V by 2 bases and J by 3 bases, and 17 bases separated the two germline ends. CDR1 and CDR2 (germline): KGHSH, LQKENI. The CDR3 has 16 amino acids. The CDR3 DNA follows: TGTGCCAGCTCACCAGGGGGGGGCACCCTCTTCTACGAGCAGTACTTC. Its translation is CASSPGGGTLFYEQYF.

This chain links TRBV7-8 with TRBJ1-5, with a weak D call TRBD1 (5 bases). The CDR3 runs to 15 residues. The germline V gene has CDR1 SGHVS and CDR2 FQNEAQ. V lost 5 bases and J lost 5, with 16 bases in between. CDR3 amino acids: CASSARGGLDQPQHF. For the CDR3, the DNA is TGTGCCAGCAGCGCTAGGGGCGGCCTTGATCAGCCCCAGCATTTT.

The sample holds a few counts of this clonotype. The V call is TRBV7-9, the J call TRBJ1-1; tentative D call: TRBD1 (5 bases). CDR1 SEHNR and CDR2 FQNEAQ come from the germline V gene (reference sequence). This CDR3 contains 13 residues. V dropped 7 bases and J dropped 3 bases, with 12 bases sitting between them. The CDR3 sequence is CASKIRADTEAFF. DNA of the CDR3: TGTGCCAGCAAGATCAGGGCGGACACTGAAGCTTTCTTT.

CDR3 protein: CASSQDRVTYEQYF. The CDR3 coding sequence is TGTGCCAGCAGTCAGGACAGGGTTACCTACGAGCAGTACTTC. J is TRBJ2-7 and V is TRBV7-3, with TRBD1 matching 8 bases. With V trimmed by 6 bases and J by 2 bases, 6 bases remained unmatched. Germline CDR1 and CDR2: SGHTA and FQGTGA. The CDR3 has 14 residues.

The rearrangement links TRBV7-2 to TRBJ2-5, with D unclear. Trimming left V 7 bases short and J 5 bases short, with 14 bases between. The CDR3 sequence is 13 residues long. Germline CDR1 reads SGHTA; CDR2 reads FQGNSA. DNA for the CDR3: TGTGCCAGCACCAACCCCTACTCCGAGACCCAGTACTTC. This encodes CASTNPYSETQYF.

The chain uses TRBV28 and TRBJ2-1, with TRBD1 identical over 7 bases. With 11 bases clipped from V and 1 base from J, the junction kept 14 bases outside the gene matches. Germline V gene lookup returns CDR1 MDHEN and CDR2 SYDVKM. The CDR3 is made up of 16 amino acids. CDR3 loop: CAGRQRGQSSYNEQFF. The CDR3 DNA reads as TGTGCCGGACGGCAGAGGGGGCAATCTTCCTACAATGAGCAGTTCTTC.

This chain joins TRBV7-3 and TRBJ2-1, with D possibly being TRBD2 (5 bases). CDR1 SGHTA and CDR2 FQGTGA come from the germline V gene. The V end was cut by 1 base, the J end by 0 bases, with 13 bases between. CDR3 size: 17 residues. For the CDR3, the DNA is TGTGCCAGCAGCTTAAAACCGAGCGGAACCTCCTACAATGAGCAGTTCTTC. It codes for CASSLKPSGTSYNEQFF.

In regard to this clonotype: The junction does not match germline at one end; this may be a read error. The J gene is TRBJ1-6, the V gene TRBV6-1; a weak D match, TRBD1 (6 bases). CDR1 and CDR2 (germline): MNHNS, SASEGT. This CDR3 spans 16 amino acids. CDR3 sequence reads: CASSPLAGGGNSRLHF. The DNA for the CDR3 is TGTGCCAGCAGTCCACTGGCGGGGGGCGGTAATTCACGCCTCCACTTT.

V gene TRBV10-3 combines with J gene TRBJ2-7, with D maybe TRBD1 (7 bases). Germline V gene data show CDR1 as ENHRY and CDR2 as SYGVKD. There are 13 residues in the CDR3. The V gene lost 4 bases and the J gene lost 6 bases, with 13 bases spanning the gap. CDR3 protein: CAISGSQGGEQYF. DNA of the CDR3: TGTGCCATCAGTGGTAGCCAGGGGGGCGAGCAGTACTTC.

CDR3 region: CASSPPRSGNEQFF. The DNA for the CDR3 is TGTGCCAGCAGCCCACCACGTAGCGGCAATGAGCAGTTCTTC. The chain recombines TRBV7-8 with TRBJ2-1, with D tentatively TRBD2 (6 bases). The CDR3 has 14 amino acids. Trimming took off 5 bases at V and 6 bases at J, with 14 bases between the two ends. The germline gives CDR1 SGHVS, CDR2 FQNEAQ. Looking up the rest from reference TRBV7-8 and TRBJ2-1 gives the full variable domain: GAGVSQSPRYKVAKRGQDVALRCDPISGHVSLFWYQQALGQGPEFLTYFQNEAQLDKSGLPSDRFFAERPEGSVSTLKIQRTQQEDSAVYLCASSPPRSGNEQFFGPGTRLTVL.

The rearrangement links TRBV10-3 to TRBJ2-2; 11 nucleotides align to TRBD2. Germline V lookup: CDR1 ENHRY, CDR2 SYGVKD. With V trimmed by 10 bases and J by 7 bases, 11 bases remained unmatched. There are 15 residues in the CDR3. This CDR3 reads CATIAGGGTVGELFF. CDR3 coding DNA: TGTGCCACCATAGCGGGAGGGGGAACGGTCGGGGAGCTGTTTTTT.

J is TRBJ2-3 and V is TRBV6-1, with D perhaps TRBD1 (6 bases). V lost 8 bases and J lost 0, with 12 bases in between. The CDR3 extends over 14 amino acids. Looked up from germline, CDR1 is MNHNS and CDR2 is SASEGT. DNA of the CDR3: TGTGCCAGCTCCCGGACAGTTAGCACAGATACGCAGTATTTT. Amino acids: CASSRTVSTDTQYF.

Concerning this clonotype itself: Relative to the germline gene, one junction end is altered; a read error may explain this. This chain links TRBV6-1 with TRBJ1-6; TRBD1 is a possible D gene (6 bases). CDR3 length equals 15 residues. Germline CDR1 is MNHNS and CDR2 is SASEGT. The DNA for the CDR3 is TGTGCCAGCAGAGAAGGGAGGGGGGATAATCCACCCCTCCACTTT. It encodes CASREGRGDNPPLHF.